These 2 T cell receptor beta chains were all obtained from the same sample, sequenced in a study of blood T cells in healthy people across ages. The authors ran a second PCR of 7 to 11 cycles using a sample-barcoded 5' primer and a J-beta primer mix. MiXCR, applied by TCRdb to the 5' RACE reads, yields one record per CDR3 protein. There are roughly 1.4 million distinct CDR3 sequences in the sample; 55% to 75% occur only once, and 6.5% to 8% lies in the top ten. Sequenced sample: blood. The origin of the receptors is a man between 18 and 35 years old in good health.

J is TRBJ2-5 and V is TRBV20-1, with TRBD2 matching 8 bases. Germline CDR1 DFQATT, CDR2 SNEGSKA (reference sequence). This CDR3 region has 17 residues. Unmatched junction bases numbered 20, after V lost 6 bases and J lost 5 bases. The CDR3 reads CSAPDGGAGGTGETQYF. The CDR3 region has the DNA TGCAGTGCCCCCGACGGGGGGGCCGGAGGTACCGGTGAGACCCAGTACTTC.

V is TRBV27 and J is TRBJ1-1; weak D call: TRBD1 (5 bases). Trimming left V 6 bases short and J 10 bases short, with 12 bases between. This CDR3 contains 11 residues. Germline loops: CDR1 MNHEY, CDR2 SMNVEV (reference sequence). The CDR3 loop is CASSSPGGAFF. The DNA of the CDR3 is TGTGCCAGCAGCTCTCCCGGGGGAGCTTTCTTT.